These T cell receptor beta chains were read from a single sample in a study of untreated major depressive disorder. The table came from immunoSEQ multiplex PCR; TCRdb's copy has only in-frame clones and leaves some out. The data contain approximately 20,000 clones, approximately 87% of them singletons. Material for sequencing was CD4+ T cells from PBMCs. The receptors stem from a woman in her thirties in good health. Each CDR3 is given with its conserved first and last residue. D genes are given only for firm matches. Where a row states a size, it is once, few, many or the class of an expanded clone; other rows omit it.

V gene	CDR3 length	D gene	J gene	clone size	CDR3 DNA	CDR3 protein
TRBV13	14	TRBD1	TRBJ2-7	.	TGTGCCAGCAGCCTCGACAGGGGTAGGGGCGAGCAGTACTTC	CASSLDRGRGEQYF
TRBV6-6	14	.	TRBJ1-5	.	TGTGCCAGCAGTTACGGGGGGGATGGCCAGCCCCAGCATTTT	CASSYGGDGQPQHF
TRBV4-1	13	.	TRBJ1-1	.	TGCGCCAGCAGCCAAGTTAGGCGAGCTGAAGCTTTCTTT	CASSQVRRAEAFF
TRBV2	12	.	TRBJ2-3	.	TGTGCCAGCAGTGAAGTCACAGATACGCAGTATTTT	CASSEVTDTQYF
TRBV7-6	14	TRBD1	TRBJ2-7	.	TGTGCCAGCAGTCCTACTACAGGGGCCTACGAGCAGTACTTC	CASSPTTGAYEQYF
TRBV5-1	14	.	TRBJ1-4	.	TGCGCCAGCAGGTGGACTGGTCCTAATGAAAAACTGTTTTTT	CASRWTGPNEKLFF
TRBV29-1	15	TRBD2	TRBJ2-1	.	TGCAGCGTTGTTGGGGCTAGCGGGAGTATAAATGAGCAGTTCTTC	CSVVGASGSINEQFF
TRBV7-2	12	.	TRBJ2-3	.	TGTGCCAGCAGTCGCGGGGCAGATACGCAGTATTTT	CASSRGADTQYF
TRBV28	16	.	TRBJ1-3	.	TGTGCCAGCAGACCTCACGTTAGACACTCTGGAAACACCATATATTTT	CASRPHVRHSGNTIYF
TRBV11-3	14	TRBD2	TRBJ2-3	few	TGTGCCAGCAGCCTCGGACTAGCGGGAGGGGCACAGTATTTT	CASSLGLAGGAQYF
TRBV5-1	13	.	TRBJ2-3	.	TGCGCCAGCAGCCTCCCCCCTCTAGATACGCAGTATTTT	CASSLPPLDTQYF
TRBV7-2	13	.	TRBJ2-7	.	TGTGCCAGCAGCTGGGGACGTTCCTACGAGCAGTACTTC	CASSWGRSYEQYF
TRBV19	14	TRBD1	TRBJ1-6	.	TGTGCCAGTAACCCGGGACAGATTAATTCACCCCTCCACTTT	CASNPGQINSPLHF
TRBV18	16	TRBD1	TRBJ2-2	once	TGTGCCAGCTCACCACGTGGACAGGGGGCCACCGGGGAGCTGTTTTTT	CASSPRGQGATGELFF
TRBV2	15	TRBD1	TRBJ1-1	few	TGTGCCAGCAGTGAGGGACAGGGGATTGGGACTGAAGCTTTCTTT	CASSEGQGIGTEAFF
TRBV4-3	13	TRBD1	TRBJ1-1	.	TGCGCCAGCAGCCAAGATAGAAGACAGGGAGCTTTCTTT	CASSQDRRQGAFF
TRBV18	12	.	TRBJ2-7	.	TGTGCCAGCTCTCAAGGGGCCTACGAGCAGTACTTC	CASSQGAYEQYF
TRBV6-1	16	TRBD2	TRBJ2-7	.	TGTGCCAGCAGTGCCAGGACTAGCGGGTTCTCCTACGAGCAGTACTTC	CASSARTSGFSYEQYF
TRBV5-1	17	TRBD1	TRBJ1-6	.	TGCGCCAGCAGCTTGCTCGGGACAGGGTTATTCAATTCACCCCTCCACTTT	CASSLLGTGLFNSPLHF
TRBV18	16	TRBD2	TRBJ2-2	.	TGTGCCAGCTCACCCAGCGGGAGAAGGACCGCCGGGGAGCTGTTTTTT	CASSPSGRRTAGELFF
TRBV30	12	TRBD2	TRBJ2-1	.	TGTGCCTGGAGTGAGCGGGGCAATGAGCAGTTCTTC	CAWSERGNEQFF
TRBV9	20	.	TRBJ2-2	.	TGTGCCAGCAGCGTAGAGGGCCCTCCGATCGACAGGTACGACACCGGGGAGCTGTTTTTT	CASSVEGPPIDRYDTGELFF
TRBV29-1	13	.	TRBJ2-5	.	TGCAGCGTTGCGTTAGACCAACAAGAGACCCAGTACTTC	CSVALDQQETQYF
TRBV6-1	14	TRBD2	TRBJ2-7	.	TGTGCCAGCAGCATTGCGGGAGGGGAATACGAGCAGTACTTC	CASSIAGGEYEQYF
TRBV27	13	.	TRBJ1-2	.	TGTGCCAGCAGTTTAACAGGGCAGGAGGGCTACACCTTC	CASSLTGQEGYTF
TRBV29-1	12	.	TRBJ1-2	.	TGCAGCGTTCCCCACCACCGCTATGGCTACACCTTC	CSVPHHRYGYTF
TRBV19	15	TRBD1	TRBJ1-2	.	TGTGCCAGTAGATCACCGGGACAGCTTAACTATGGCTACACCTTC	CASRSPGQLNYGYTF
TRBV7-2	16	TRBD2	TRBJ2-1	.	TGTGCCAGCAGCTTAGTAGGTACTAGCGGGCTCAATGAGCAGTTCTTC	CASSLVGTSGLNEQFF
TRBV10-3	11	.	TRBJ2-3	.	TGTGCCATCGGGGGAACAGATACGCAGTATTTT	CAIGGTDTQYF
TRBV14	12	.	TRBJ1-1	.	TGTGCCAGCAGCCAAGAAGATGCAGAAGCTTTCTTT	CASSQEDAEAFF
TRBV2	16	TRBD2	TRBJ2-1	.	TGTGCCAGCAGGACTAGCGGGAGGGCCTCCTACAATGAGCAGTTCTTC	CASRTSGRASYNEQFF
TRBV29-1	12	.	TRBJ2-3	.	TGCAGCGGGCAAGCACCCACAGATACGCAGTATTTT	CSGQAPTDTQYF
TRBV30	14	TRBD2	TRBJ2-4	.	TGTGCCTGGAGTGGGAGCGGGAGGGCTGACATTCAGTACTTC	CAWSGSGRADIQYF
TRBV5-1	14	.	TRBJ1-4	.	TGCGCCAGCAGCCAAGGGGGAATCAATGAAAAACTGTTTTTT	CASSQGGINEKLFF
TRBV28	15	.	TRBJ2-1	.	TGTGCCAGCAGGGTCCGGGGGCTCTCCTACAATGAGCAGTTCTTC	CASRVRGLSYNEQFF
TRBV6-1	17	.	TRBJ2-1	.	TGTGCCAGCAGTGAATTACAGGGCGCAAGCGTTAAGAATGAGCAGTTCTTC	CASSELQGASVKNEQFF
TRBV2	18	TRBD2	TRBJ2-7	.	TGTGCCACCGATACACCTACCCTCGCGGGGGGGAGCTCCTACGAGCAGTACTTC	CATDTPTLAGGSSYEQYF
TRBV5-1	15	TRBD1	TRBJ2-2	.	TGCGCCAGCAGCTCACTAACAGGGGTAGAAGGGGAGCTGTTTTTT	CASSSLTGVEGELFF
TRBV9	15	.	TRBJ2-2	once	TGTGCCAGCAGCGTAGGACGGGAGAGAAGCGGGGAGCTGTTTTTT	CASSVGRERSGELFF
TRBV5-1	16	TRBD1	TRBJ1-3	once	TGCGCCAGCAGCTTGATGGGACAGGTCTCTGGAAACACCATATATTTT	CASSLMGQVSGNTIYF
TRBV7-8	16	.	TRBJ1-4	.	TGTGCCAGCAGCCCTCTCAGGGGAGGTAGTAATGAAAAACTGTTTTTT	CASSPLRGGSNEKLFF